This T cell receptor (beta chain) was sequenced during a study of blood T cell repertoires in COVID-19. Looking at the study overall: Material from acute and convalescent COVID-19 was sourced from the United States, Italy and Spain. PBMCs, B-cell-depleted T cells, or T cells were the source of the cDNA or gDNA that made up the material.

Original processing notes: The authors estimated nucleated cell counts from reference gene primer amplification. Clones were sequenced by immunoSEQ multiplex PCR, and TCRdb holds only the in-frame ones, with some missing. V, J and clone size are taken as reported in that table, and D and trimming were inferred from the DNA itself. The sample shows about 130,000 clones, roughly 80% of them seen only once. The length of the CDR3 is 15 residues. With 6 bases clipped from V and 5 bases from J, the junction kept 6 bases outside the gene matches. In germline, CDR1 is SNHLY, CDR2 FYNNEI. This TCR derives from a woman over 75 with acute or convalescent COVID-19. V is TRBV2 and J is TRBJ2-5, with 13 bases matching TRBD2. Source material: peripheral blood. CDR3 sequence (DNA): TGTGCCAGCAGCCTACTAGCGGGGGGGCCGGAGACCCAGTACTTC. It specifies CASSLLAGGPETQYF. Combining the CDR3 with reference TRBV2 and TRBJ2-5 gives the whole variable domain EPEVTQTPSHQVTQMGQEVILRCVPISNHLYFYWYRQILGQKVEFLVSFYNNEISEKSEIFDDQFSVERPDGSNFTLKIRSTKLEDSAMYFCASSLLAGGPETQYFGPGTRLLVL.